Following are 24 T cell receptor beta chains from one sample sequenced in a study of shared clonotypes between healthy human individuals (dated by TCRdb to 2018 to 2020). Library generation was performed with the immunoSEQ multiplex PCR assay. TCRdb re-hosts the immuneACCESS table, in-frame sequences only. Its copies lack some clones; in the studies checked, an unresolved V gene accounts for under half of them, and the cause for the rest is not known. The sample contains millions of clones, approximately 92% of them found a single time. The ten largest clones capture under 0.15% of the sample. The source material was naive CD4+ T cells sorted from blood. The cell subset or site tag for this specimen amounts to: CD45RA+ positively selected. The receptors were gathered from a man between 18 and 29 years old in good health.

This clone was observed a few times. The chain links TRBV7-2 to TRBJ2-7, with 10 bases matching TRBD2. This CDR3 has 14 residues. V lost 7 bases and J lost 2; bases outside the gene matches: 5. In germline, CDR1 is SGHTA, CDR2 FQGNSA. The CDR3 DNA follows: TGTGCCAGCAAAATAGCGGGAGGAGCCTACGAGCAGTACTTC. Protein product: CASKIAGGAYEQYF.

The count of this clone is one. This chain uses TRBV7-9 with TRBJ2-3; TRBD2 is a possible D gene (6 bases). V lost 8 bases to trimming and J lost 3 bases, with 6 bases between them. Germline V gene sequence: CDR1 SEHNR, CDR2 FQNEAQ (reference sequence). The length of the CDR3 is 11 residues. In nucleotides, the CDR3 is TGTGCCAGCGGGAGGACAGATACGCAGTATTTT. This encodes CASGRTDTQYF.

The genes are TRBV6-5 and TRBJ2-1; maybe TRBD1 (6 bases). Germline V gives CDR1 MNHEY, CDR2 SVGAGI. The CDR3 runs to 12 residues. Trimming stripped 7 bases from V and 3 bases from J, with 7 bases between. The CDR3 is CASTGVYNEQFF. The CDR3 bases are TGTGCCAGCACAGGGGTCTACAATGAGCAGTTCTTC.

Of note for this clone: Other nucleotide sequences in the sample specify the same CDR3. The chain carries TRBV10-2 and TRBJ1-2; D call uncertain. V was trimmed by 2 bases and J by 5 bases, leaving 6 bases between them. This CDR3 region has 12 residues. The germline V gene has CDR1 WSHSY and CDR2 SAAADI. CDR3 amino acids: CASSEGLYGYTF. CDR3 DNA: TGCGCCAGCAGTGAGGGATTGTATGGCTACACCTTC.

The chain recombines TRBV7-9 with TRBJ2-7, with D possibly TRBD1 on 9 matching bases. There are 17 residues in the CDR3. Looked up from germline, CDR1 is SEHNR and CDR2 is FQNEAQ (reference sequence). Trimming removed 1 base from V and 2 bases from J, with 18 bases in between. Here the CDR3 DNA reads TGTGCCAGCAGCTTAGAGGTAGCGGGACAGGGAACCTACGAGCAGTACTTC. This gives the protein CASSLEVAGQGTYEQYF.

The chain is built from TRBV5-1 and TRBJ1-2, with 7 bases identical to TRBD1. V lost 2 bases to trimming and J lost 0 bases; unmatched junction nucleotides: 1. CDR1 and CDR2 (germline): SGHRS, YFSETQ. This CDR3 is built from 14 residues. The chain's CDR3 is CASSFDRANYGYTF. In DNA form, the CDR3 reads TGCGCCAGCAGCTTCGACAGGGCTAACTATGGCTACACCTTC. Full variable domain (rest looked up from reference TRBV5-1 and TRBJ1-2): KAGVTQTPRYLIKTRGQQVTLSCSPISGHRSVSWYQQTPGQGLQFLFEYFSETQRNKGNFPGRFSGRQFSNSRSEMNVSTLELGDSALYLCASSFDRANYGYTFGSGTRLTVV.

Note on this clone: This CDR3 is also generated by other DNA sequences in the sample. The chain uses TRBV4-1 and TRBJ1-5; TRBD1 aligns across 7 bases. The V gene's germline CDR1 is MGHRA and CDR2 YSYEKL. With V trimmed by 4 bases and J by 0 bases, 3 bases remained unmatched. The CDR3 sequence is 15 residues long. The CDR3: CASSPGTDSNQPQHF. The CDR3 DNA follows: TGCGCCAGCAGCCCAGGGACAGATAGCAATCAGCCCCAGCATTTT.

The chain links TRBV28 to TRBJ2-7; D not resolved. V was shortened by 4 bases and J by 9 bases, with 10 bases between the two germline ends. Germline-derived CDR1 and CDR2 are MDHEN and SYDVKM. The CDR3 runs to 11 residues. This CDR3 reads CASSSDLGQYF. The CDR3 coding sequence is TGTGCCAGCAGTTCCGATTTGGGGCAGTACTTC. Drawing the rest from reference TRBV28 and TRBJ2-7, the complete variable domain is DVKVTQSSRYLVKRTGEKVFLECVQDMDHENMFWYRQDPGLGLRLIYFSYDVKMKEKGDIPEGYSVSREKKERFSLILESASTNQTSMYLCASSSDLGQYFGPGTRLTVT.

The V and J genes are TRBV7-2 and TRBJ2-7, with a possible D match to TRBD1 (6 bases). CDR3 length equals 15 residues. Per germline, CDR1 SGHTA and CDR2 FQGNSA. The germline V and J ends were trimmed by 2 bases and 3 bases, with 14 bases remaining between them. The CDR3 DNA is TGTGCCAGCAGCTTACTTGGGACAAGGAACTACGAGCAGTACTTC. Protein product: CASSLLGTRNYEQYF.

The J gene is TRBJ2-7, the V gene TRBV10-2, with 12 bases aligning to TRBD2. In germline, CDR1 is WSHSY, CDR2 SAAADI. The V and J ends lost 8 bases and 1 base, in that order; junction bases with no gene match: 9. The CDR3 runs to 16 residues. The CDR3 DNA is TGCGCCAGCCGACTAGCGGGGGACCTTACTTCCTACGAGCAGTACTTC. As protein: CASRLAGDLTSYEQYF.

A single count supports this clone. The CDR3 nucleotides read TGTGCCAGCAGCTTGGATGGCGGGGTGATCACCGGGGAGCTGTTTTTT. Its translation is CASSLDGGVITGELFF. The J gene is TRBJ2-2, the V gene TRBV28; maybe TRBD2 (6 bases). The germline V and J ends were trimmed by 6 bases and 4 bases, with 18 bases remaining between them. The length of the CDR3 is 16 residues. CDR1 MDHEN and CDR2 SYDVKM come from the germline V gene.

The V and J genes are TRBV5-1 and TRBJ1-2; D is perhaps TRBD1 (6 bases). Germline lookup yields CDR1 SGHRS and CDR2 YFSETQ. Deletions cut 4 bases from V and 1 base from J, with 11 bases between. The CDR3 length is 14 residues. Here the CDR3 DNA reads TGCGCCAGCAGCAAGGACAGTAATAACTATGGCTACACCTTC. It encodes CASSKDSNNYGYTF. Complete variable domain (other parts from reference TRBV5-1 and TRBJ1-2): KAGVTQTPRYLIKTRGQQVTLSCSPISGHRSVSWYQQTPGQGLQFLFEYFSETQRNKGNFPGRFSGRQFSNSRSEMNVSTLELGDSALYLCASSKDSNNYGYTFGSGTRLTVV.

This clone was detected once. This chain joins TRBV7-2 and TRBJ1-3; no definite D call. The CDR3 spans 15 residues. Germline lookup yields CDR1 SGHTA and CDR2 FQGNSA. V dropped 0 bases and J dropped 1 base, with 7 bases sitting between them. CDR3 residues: CASSLALGSGNTIYF. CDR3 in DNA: TGTGCCAGCAGCTTAGCGTTGGGGTCTGGAAACACCATATATTTT.

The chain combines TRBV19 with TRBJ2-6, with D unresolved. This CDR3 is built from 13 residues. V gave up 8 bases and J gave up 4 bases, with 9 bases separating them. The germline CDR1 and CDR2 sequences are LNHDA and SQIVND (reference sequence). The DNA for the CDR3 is TGTGCCAGTCGAACGATGGGGGCCAACGTCCTGACTTTC. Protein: CASRTMGANVLTF.

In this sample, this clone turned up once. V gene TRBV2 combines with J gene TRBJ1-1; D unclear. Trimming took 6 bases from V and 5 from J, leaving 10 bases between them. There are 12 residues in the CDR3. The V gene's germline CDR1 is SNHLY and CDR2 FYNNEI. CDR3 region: CASSEMRTEAFF. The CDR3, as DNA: TGTGCCAGCAGCGAAATGCGGACTGAAGCTTTCTTT.

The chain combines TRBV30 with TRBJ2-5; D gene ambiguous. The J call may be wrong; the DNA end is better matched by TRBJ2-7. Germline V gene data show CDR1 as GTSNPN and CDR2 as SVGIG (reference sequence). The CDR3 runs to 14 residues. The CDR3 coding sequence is TGTGCCTGGATTAGCCCAGGTGGAGTCTACGAGCAGTACTTC. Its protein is CAWISPGGVYEQYF.

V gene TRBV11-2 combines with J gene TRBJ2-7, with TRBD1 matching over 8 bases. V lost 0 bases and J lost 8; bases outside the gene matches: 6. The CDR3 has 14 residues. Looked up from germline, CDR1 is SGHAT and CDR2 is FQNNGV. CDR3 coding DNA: TGTGCCAGCAGCTTAGATCCCACAGGGGGAAAGCAGTACTTC. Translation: CASSLDPTGGKQYF.

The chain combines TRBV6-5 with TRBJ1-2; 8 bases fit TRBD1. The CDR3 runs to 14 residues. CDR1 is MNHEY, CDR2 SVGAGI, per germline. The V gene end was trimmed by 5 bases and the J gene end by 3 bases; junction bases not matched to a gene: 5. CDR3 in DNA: TGTGCCAGCAGTCCGCAGGGGGCCGACTATGGCTACACCTTC. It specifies CASSPQGADYGYTF.

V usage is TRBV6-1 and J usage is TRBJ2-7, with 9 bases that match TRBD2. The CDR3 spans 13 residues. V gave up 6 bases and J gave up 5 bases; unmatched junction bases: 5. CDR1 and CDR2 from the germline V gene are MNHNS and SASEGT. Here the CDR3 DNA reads TGTGCCAGCAGGGCTAGCGGGGCCCACGAGCAGTACTTC. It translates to CASRASGAHEQYF.

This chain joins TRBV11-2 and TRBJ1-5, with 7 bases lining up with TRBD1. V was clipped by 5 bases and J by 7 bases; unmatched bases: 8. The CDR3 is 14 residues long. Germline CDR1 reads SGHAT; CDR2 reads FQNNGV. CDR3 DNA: TGTGCCAGCAGCCACAGGGGTCAGGGCCAGCCCCAGCATTTT. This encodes CASSHRGQGQPQHF.

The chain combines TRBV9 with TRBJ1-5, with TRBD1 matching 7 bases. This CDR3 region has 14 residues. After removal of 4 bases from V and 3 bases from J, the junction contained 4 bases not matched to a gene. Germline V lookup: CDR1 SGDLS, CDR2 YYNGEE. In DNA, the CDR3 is TGTGCCAGCAGCATCACAGGGGACAATCAGCCCCAGCATTTT. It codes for CASSITGDNQPQHF.

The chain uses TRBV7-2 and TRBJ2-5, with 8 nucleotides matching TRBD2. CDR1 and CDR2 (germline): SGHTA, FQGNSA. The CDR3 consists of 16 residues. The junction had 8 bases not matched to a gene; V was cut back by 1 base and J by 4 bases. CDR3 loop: CASSLGMAGGLETQYF. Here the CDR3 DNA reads TGTGCCAGCAGCTTAGGGATGGCGGGGGGTTTAGAGACCCAGTACTTC.

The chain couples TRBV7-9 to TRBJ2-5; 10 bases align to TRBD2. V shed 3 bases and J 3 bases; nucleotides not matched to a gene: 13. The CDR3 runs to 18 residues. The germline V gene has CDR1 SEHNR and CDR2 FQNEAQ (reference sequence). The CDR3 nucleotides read TGTGCCAGCAGCTTTAATCCCCTGCTAGCGGGAGTGGAAGAGACCCAGTACTTC. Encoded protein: CASSFNPLLAGVEETQYF.

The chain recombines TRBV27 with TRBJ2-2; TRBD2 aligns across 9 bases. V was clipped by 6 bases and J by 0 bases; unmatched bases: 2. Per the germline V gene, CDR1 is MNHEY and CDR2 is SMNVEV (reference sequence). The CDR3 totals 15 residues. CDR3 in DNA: TGTGCCAGCAGGTCTAGCGGGGCGAACACCGGGGAGCTGTTTTTT. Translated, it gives CASRSSGANTGELFF.